This is a list of T cell receptor beta chains from one sample in a study of shared clonotypes between healthy human individuals. Only in-frame clones appear in the TCRdb table, and some are missing; sequencing was by immunoSEQ multiplex PCR. The table shows over a million clones, with approximately 96% occurring only once. The sequenced sample consisted of naive CD4+ T cells sorted from blood. The receptors derive from a man aged 25 to 40 in good health. Both conserved end residues are part of each CDR3. Fields, in order: J gene, D gene, V gene, CDR3 protein. The D gene is left open where the match is weak.

J gene: TRBJ2-7; D gene: -; V gene: TRBV2; CDR3 protein: CASRADGGEQYF
J gene: TRBJ2-3; D gene: -; V gene: TRBV5-1; CDR3 protein: CASSLEGGGINTDTQYF
J gene: TRBJ2-4; D gene: -; V gene: TRBV11-2; CDR3 protein: CASSQAEVAKNIQYF
J gene: TRBJ2-1; D gene: TRBD2; V gene: TRBV10-3; CDR3 protein: CAISESYSRTSGSRDEQFF
J gene: TRBJ2-3; D gene: TRBD2; V gene: TRBV5-4; CDR3 protein: CASSGTSGRAGLTDTQYF
J gene: TRBJ1-5; D gene: -; V gene: TRBV5-4; CDR3 protein: CASSSNRDTNQPQHF
J gene: TRBJ2-1; D gene: -; V gene: TRBV18; CDR3 protein: CASSADRSSYNEQFF
J gene: TRBJ2-7; D gene: TRBD2; V gene: TRBV5-1; CDR3 protein: CASSSGTSGHEQYF
J gene: TRBJ2-7; D gene: -; V gene: TRBV6-5; CDR3 protein: CASSPLLTGSEQYF
J gene: TRBJ2-1; D gene: -; V gene: TRBV11-2; CDR3 protein: CASSLGAGTGPYNEQFF
J gene: TRBJ1-1; D gene: TRBD1; V gene: TRBV7-2; CDR3 protein: CASSFRDRGRGTEAFF
J gene: TRBJ2-1; D gene: TRBD2; V gene: TRBV27; CDR3 protein: CASSLGSGRVEYNEQFF
J gene: TRBJ1-5; D gene: TRBD1; V gene: TRBV11-1; CDR3 protein: CASSLQGQVLGPQHF
J gene: TRBJ1-2; D gene: -; V gene: TRBV9; CDR3 protein: CASSVDPTVVRGANYGYTF
J gene: TRBJ2-7; D gene: TRBD2; V gene: TRBV20-1; CDR3 protein: CSAGGLDEQYF
J gene: TRBJ2-1; D gene: TRBD1; V gene: TRBV19; CDR3 protein: CASSERQGATYNEQFF
J gene: TRBJ1-5; D gene: TRBD1; V gene: TRBV28; CDR3 protein: CASKTGETQPQHF
J gene: TRBJ2-7; D gene: TRBD1; V gene: TRBV7-9; CDR3 protein: CASSPRDRGREQYF
J gene: TRBJ1-5; D gene: -; V gene: TRBV2; CDR3 protein: CASREENQPQHF
J gene: TRBJ2-7; D gene: -; V gene: TRBV6-5; CDR3 protein: CASSYSPGYTYEQYF
J gene: TRBJ2-6; D gene: TRBD2; V gene: TRBV30; CDR3 protein: CAWSLGLAGVLTF
J gene: TRBJ2-7; D gene: TRBD2; V gene: TRBV7-2; CDR3 protein: CASSLPGASGVEQYF
J gene: TRBJ1-2; D gene: -; V gene: TRBV6-5; CDR3 protein: CASSSERSRTNYGYTF
J gene: TRBJ1-5; D gene: TRBD1; V gene: TRBV28; CDR3 protein: CASSSYETGGYWDGNQPQHF